This T cell receptor beta chain was captured in a study of T cells in Graves' hyperthyroidism and ophthalmopathy (dated by TCRdb to the late 2010s). In terms of the full investigation: Peripheral blood was sampled at the time of initial diagnosis, prior to any treatment. Once sampling was done, hyperthyroidism patients were given methimazole at a starting dose of 30 mg daily, whereas ophthalmopathy patients were given high-dose intravenous methylprednisolone. An independent validation cohort of under 20 hyperthyroidism patients and 15 or so patients who later progressed to ophthalmopathy tested prospective prediction of ophthalmopathy. The 75 to 100 discovery patients were divided at random into training and test sets in a 7:3 ratio. TCR V-J signatures able to tell the groups apart were searched for in a discovery cohort of around 95 patients, of whom more than 40 had Graves' ophthalmopathy and roughly 59 had stable Graves' hyperthyroidism. In roughly six Graves' hyperthyroidism patients, the study also compared T-cell repertoires from thyroid tissue with T-cell repertoires from blood. The paper reports TCR Vbeta CDR3 sequencing of approximately 140 peripheral blood samples: around 45 ophthalmopathy, under 80 hyperthyroidism and roughly 17 progressor patients. The paper as a whole reports these results and caveats: Most expanded thyroid clonotypes (frequency above 0.001) were also found in blood, which suggests that blood repertoires may mirror thyroid immune responses. A 13 V-J signature model separated ophthalmopathy from stable hyperthyroidism, with approximately 87% sensitivity and 81% to 82% specificity in cross-validation and 80%/75% in testing. Sample size was not statistically predetermined, and blinding of investigators to group allocation was not performed. In validation, the model predicted progression to ophthalmopathy a median of roughly 6.2 months before onset, with approximately 68% sensitivity and 72.22% specificity.

The TCR beta CDR3 regions were amplified from RNA transcripts. For the first round of RT-PCR on the TCR CDR3, the HTBI primer set was used together with the Qiagen OneStep RT-PCR kit. Libraries were constructed in a second round of multiplex PCR, after which size selection and purification were carried out. Sequencing of the libraries was done on an Illumina HiSeq2000 using paired-end 100 bp reads. The source study handled its data this way. SOAPnuke was used to process the raw data, removing reads that contained adapters or uncalled bases, had a mean Phred below 15, or lacked an exact match to the constant primer or identifier. High-quality paired reads were merged using COPE v1.2.5, and each unique nucleotide sequence was defined as a clonotype. MiTCR v1.1 was used to align clonotypes to the IMGT TRBV, TRBD and TRBJ reference segments. The analysis was restricted to V-J combinations with a frequency above 0.0001, which together covered just over 98% of the repertoires. A TCS score was defined as the ratio of F50 (clonal expansion) to E x V (chaos), with BLOSUM62-based TCRdist applied between CDR3 peptides within each V-J. Welch's t-statistics and random forest reduced approximately 520 V-J features to 13, which were used in a naive Bayes classifier (R e1071). TCRdb trimmed public reads at Q25 via fastp, called clones via MiXCR and kept in-frame beta chains. Merged by CDR3 protein, the rows form single entries marked with the most common genes and DNA. The V and J calls and clone size are TCRdb's, not the authors'. The sample table records hundreds of thousands of distinct CDR3 sequences; about 15% of these occur just once. 13% of the sample lies in the top ten.

Ophthalmopathy patients had moderately to severely active disease, Clinical Activity Score of at least 3, NOSPECS grade of at least 4, and duration under 3 months. The study excluded patients with uncontrolled infections, other autoimmune diseases, pregnancy or lactation. Diagnoses relied on clinical symptoms, serum thyroxine and TRAb, thyroid ultrasound and orbital computed tomography. Ficoll-Paque density gradient centrifugation was used to isolate PBMCs from approximately 10 ml of fresh peripheral blood. Total RNA was extracted with Trizol reagent, and quality was checked on an Agilent 2100 Bioanalyzer. This clonotype was counted ten times or more. Its antigen target is currently unknown. Base qualities are not recorded, but no much larger clone differs from it by a single base. Sequenced sample: blood. This TCR derives from a man between 18 and 35 years old with Graves' ophthalmopathy.

The sequence in DNA is TGCAGCGTTGGGTCCGGACAGAATAAAGAAGCTTTCTTT. It specifies CSVGSGQNKEAFF. The chain joins TRBV29-1 to TRBJ1-1; TRBD1 is perhaps the D gene, given 6 matching bases. The germline V gene encodes CDR1 SQVTM and CDR2 ANQGSEA. The CDR3 contains 13 residues, cysteine and phenylalanine counted. CDR3 DNA is the only sequence kept; it has 39 bases, read in frame from the first base. V gives up 4 bases and J gives up 8 bases, and the segment between their germline ends measures 17 bases.